One and the same sample provided the 20 T cell receptor beta chains below, sequenced in a study of shared clonotypes between healthy human individuals. Sequencing used immunoSEQ multiplex PCR; TCRdb keeps in-frame clones, though not all of them. The sample yields approximately 2.5 million clones, under 95% seen once. The sequencing input was naive CD4+ T cells from PBMCs. The subset here: CD45RA+ positively selected. The receptors stem from a man aged 18 to 30 in good health. Some clones in this sample may be carry-over from other donors' samples.

The chain joins TRBV5-5 to TRBJ2-7; D possibly corresponds to TRBD2 (6 bases). Germline assignment: CDR1 SGHKS and CDR2 YYEKEE (reference sequence). The CDR3 extends over 16 amino acids. V was shortened by 2 bases and J by 3 bases, with 18 bases between the two germline ends. Written as DNA, the CDR3 is TGTGCCAGCAGCTTTACTAGCCGCCGGGGAAACTACGAGCAGTACTTC. Protein product: CASSFTSRRGNYEQYF.

The rearrangement links TRBV4-2 to TRBJ1-6; unclear D gene. From germline, CDR1 is LGHNA and CDR2 YNFKEQ. The length of the CDR3 is 14 residues. V lost 1 base, J lost 7 bases, and 8 bases lay in between. CDR3: CASSQVPVNSPLHF. For the CDR3, the DNA is TGTGCCAGCAGCCAAGTGCCAGTGAATTCACCCCTCCACTTT.

The rearrangement links TRBV6-5 to TRBJ2-3; D call uncertain. There are 14 residues in the CDR3. V was clipped by 8 bases and J by 1 base, with 13 bases between them. Germline values: CDR1 MNHEY, CDR2 SVGAGI. The CDR3 region has the DNA TGTGCCAGCCAGAGTCGAATTGGCACAGATACGCAGTATTTT. This translates into CASQSRIGTDTQYF.

The chain links TRBV15 to TRBJ2-3, with D unresolved. This CDR3 has 16 amino acids. Trimming shortened V by 1 base and J by 0 bases, and 11 bases separated the two germline ends. Germline CDR1 and CDR2: LNHNV and YYDKDF (reference sequence). This chain's CDR3 is CATSRGGITSTDTQYF. CDR3 sequence (DNA): TGTGCCACCAGCAGAGGAGGCATCACTAGCACAGATACGCAGTATTTT.

On this clone itself: The identical CDR3 is also encoded by other nucleotide sequences in the sample. The chain has TRBV5-1 and TRBJ1-4; D gene uncertain. The CDR3 spans 14 residues. Germline loops: CDR1 SGHRS, CDR2 YFSETQ. The V end lost 0 bases, the J end lost 4 bases, and 7 bases lay between the germline ends. The chain's CDR3 is CASSLGRSNEKLFF. CDR3 coding DNA: TGCGCCAGCAGCTTGGGGCGGAGTAATGAAAAACTGTTTTTT.

On this clone: In the same sample, other DNA sequences code for this CDR3. The chain recombines TRBV6-5 with TRBJ2-7; 11 nucleotides agree with TRBD2. The CDR3 covers 14 residues. The trim removed 6 bases at V and 2 bases at J, leaving 3 bases unmatched. CDR1 and CDR2 (germline): MNHEY, SVGAGI. The CDR3 DNA reads TGTGCCAGCAGCCGACTAGCGGGACCCTACGAGCAGTACTTC. It yields the protein CASSRLAGPYEQYF.

The rearrangement joins TRBV19 to TRBJ2-7, with TRBD1 matching 7 bases. The CDR3 runs 14 residues. From germline, CDR1 is LNHDA and CDR2 SQIVND (reference sequence). J was trimmed by 2 bases and V by 4 bases; bases with no gene match: 5. The CDR3 nucleotides are TGTGCCAGTAGTACAGGGGGTAGTACCTACGAGCAGTACTTC. Residues: CASSTGGSTYEQYF.

CDR3 protein: CASSQNPDLRRHEQFF. The DNA of the CDR3 is TGTGCCAGCAGCCAAAACCCGGACTTGCGGCGGCATGAGCAGTTCTTC. The chain combines TRBV4-2 with TRBJ2-1; a weak D match, TRBD2 (5 bases). The germline gives CDR1 LGHNA, CDR2 YNFKEQ. V lost 2 bases, J lost 8 bases, and 19 bases lay in between. The CDR3 loop spans 16 amino acids.

This clone showed up just a few times. V is TRBV30 and J is TRBJ2-7; TRBD1 might be the D (6 bases). Germline V CDR1 and CDR2: GTSNPN, SVGIG (reference sequence). V was shortened by 2 bases and J by 3 bases, with 11 bases between the two germline ends. The CDR3 consists of 13 residues. The CDR3 DNA reads TGTGCCTGGAGTCGACAGGTAGTCTACGAGCAGTACTTC. It specifies CAWSRQVVYEQYF.

This chain links TRBV10-2 with TRBJ1-2, with D uncertain. Deletions cut 3 bases from V and 3 bases from J, with 11 bases between. CDR1 is WSHSY, CDR2 SAAADI, per germline. The CDR3 sequence is 14 residues long. The CDR3 DNA reads as TGCGCCAGCAGTGACAGTCCTTTAGACTATGGCTACACCTTC. Translated: CASSDSPLDYGYTF.

The chain employs TRBV15 and TRBJ1-5; D is ambiguous. CDR3 size: 17 residues. V lost 0 bases and J lost 2, with 14 bases in between. Germline CDR1 reads LNHNV; CDR2 reads YYDKDF (reference sequence). The CDR3 loop is CATSRDRTREGNQPQHF. CDR3 bases: TGTGCCACCAGCAGAGACCGTACAAGAGAGGGCAATCAGCCCCAGCATTTT.

This clone was found a few times. Other DNA sequences in this sample translate to the same CDR3. This chain connects TRBV5-1 to TRBJ1-2; D uncertain. V lost 0 bases and J lost 2, with 5 bases in between. The CDR3 runs to 13 residues. The germline V gene encodes CDR1 SGHRS and CDR2 YFSETQ. In DNA form, the CDR3 reads TGCGCCAGCAGCTTGGGCAGCAACTATGGCTACACCTTC. Translating it yields CASSLGSNYGYTF.

The rearrangement joins TRBV5-1 to TRBJ1-2, with D unclear. Germline V lookup: CDR1 SGHRS, CDR2 YFSETQ. This CDR3 is built from 15 residues. Between the trimmed V and J ends, which lost 4 bases and 2 bases, there was a span of 15 bases. CDR3: CASSDRTPPNYGYTF. The CDR3, as DNA: TGCGCCAGCAGCGACCGGACTCCCCCGAACTATGGCTACACCTTC.

In the case of this clone: Different DNA sequences within this sample yield the same CDR3. The chain employs TRBV18 and TRBJ2-7; TRBD1 agrees at 7 bases. The CDR3 spans 13 residues. Germline trimming cut 6 bases from V and 2 bases from J; bases unmatched to any gene: 4. Germline-derived CDR1 and CDR2 are KGHSH and LQKENI. CDR3 residues: CASSPTGPYEQYF. The CDR3 DNA is TGTGCCAGCTCGCCGACAGGGCCCTACGAGCAGTACTTC.

This chain connects TRBV27 to TRBJ2-7; D remains unclear. Deletions cut 5 bases from V and 0 bases from J, with 14 bases between. Germline CDR1 is MNHEY and CDR2 is SMNVEV (reference sequence). The CDR3 sequence is 15 residues long. CDR3 protein: CASSPVLAASYEQYF. The CDR3 region has the DNA TGTGCCAGCAGTCCGGTACTGGCTGCCTCCTACGAGCAGTACTTC.

This clone was found a few times. This chain connects TRBV5-1 to TRBJ1-1, with D unresolved. CDR1 and CDR2 (germline): SGHRS, YFSETQ. Trimming pared 6 bases from V and 3 bases from J, leaving 12 bases between. The CDR3 has 13 residues. CDR3 region: CASNGDEYTEAFF. The CDR3, as DNA: TGCGCCAGCAATGGGGATGAGTACACTGAAGCTTTCTTT.

The V gene is TRBV18, the J gene TRBJ2-1; 12 bases line up with TRBD2. V gave up 1 base and J gave up 7 bases; unmatched junction bases: 5. Looked up from germline, CDR1 is KGHSH and CDR2 is LQKENI. CDR3 length: 16 amino acids. As DNA, the CDR3 is TGTGCCAGCTCACCACAGCCTAGCGGGGGGGGTAATGAGCAGTTCTTC. Its protein is CASSPQPSGGGNEQFF. The complete variable domain, with remaining parts taken from reference TRBV18 and TRBJ2-1, reads NAGVMQNPRHLVRRRGQEARLRCSPMKGHSHVYWYRQLPEEGLKFMVYLQKENIIDESGMPKERFSAEFPKEGPSILRIQQVVRGDSAAYFCASSPQPSGGGNEQFFGPGTRLTVL.

The rearrangement links TRBV7-8 to TRBJ1-4; D unresolved. The V gene's germline CDR1 is SGHVS and CDR2 FQNEAQ. Trimming took off 1 base at V and 0 bases at J, with 15 bases between the two ends. The CDR3 is 18 residues long. CDR3 residues: CASSLVRWQIATNEKLFF. DNA for the CDR3: TGTGCCAGCAGCTTAGTACGGTGGCAGATTGCAACTAATGAAAAACTGTTTTTT.

V gene TRBV5-4 combines with J gene TRBJ2-1; D unclear. This CDR3 spans 15 amino acids. CDR1 is SGHNT, CDR2 YYREEE, per germline (reference sequence). Between the trimmed V and J ends, which lost 0 bases and 2 bases, there was a span of 9 bases. CDR3 nucleotides: TGTGCCAGCAGCTTGGAAGTGGGCGCCTACAATGAGCAGTTCTTC. It codes for CASSLEVGAYNEQFF.

As to this clone: This specimen includes other DNA sequences encoding the same CDR3. The gene calls are TRBV9 and TRBJ1-5, with a possible D match to TRBD1 (5 bases). Trimming shortened V by 0 bases and J by 2 bases, and 9 bases separated the two germline ends. Germline V gene lookup returns CDR1 SGDLS and CDR2 YYNGEE. The length of the CDR3 is 15 residues. The CDR3, as DNA: TGTGCCAGCAGCGTAGGGGGGGAAGGCAATCAGCCCCAGCATTTT. Encoded protein: CASSVGGEGNQPQHF. The variable domain in full, completed from reference TRBV9 and TRBJ1-5, reads DSGVTQTPKHLITATGQRVTLRCSPRSGDLSVYWYQQSLDQGLQFLIQYYNGEERAKGNILERFSAQQFPDLHSELNLSSLELGDSALYFCASSVGGEGNQPQHFGDGTRLSIL.